Described below is a single T cell receptor beta chain sequence and its context. The data are from a study of T-cell memory formation after mild COVID-19. CDR1 is MNHEY and CDR2 is SVGAGI in the germline V gene. The CDR3 is 14 residues long. Trimming took off 6 bases at V and 2 bases at J, with 12 bases between the two ends. Using its own MiXCR run on the 5' RACE reads, TCRdb lists one record per CDR3 protein. The sample carries 500,000 to 650,000 distinct CDR3 sequences, approximately 21% recorded once. Sequenced input: PBMCs or a T cell subset sorted from them (not recorded which). This sequence originates from an adult woman who had mild COVID-19 (a few samples of this study predate the infection). Cell type and time point are not known. V gene TRBV6-5 combines with J gene TRBJ2-3; TRBD1 is a possible D gene (5 bases). DNA for the CDR3: TGTGCCAGCAGAGGGGCGAAAATCACAGATACGCAGTATTTT. This translates into CASRGAKITDTQYF.